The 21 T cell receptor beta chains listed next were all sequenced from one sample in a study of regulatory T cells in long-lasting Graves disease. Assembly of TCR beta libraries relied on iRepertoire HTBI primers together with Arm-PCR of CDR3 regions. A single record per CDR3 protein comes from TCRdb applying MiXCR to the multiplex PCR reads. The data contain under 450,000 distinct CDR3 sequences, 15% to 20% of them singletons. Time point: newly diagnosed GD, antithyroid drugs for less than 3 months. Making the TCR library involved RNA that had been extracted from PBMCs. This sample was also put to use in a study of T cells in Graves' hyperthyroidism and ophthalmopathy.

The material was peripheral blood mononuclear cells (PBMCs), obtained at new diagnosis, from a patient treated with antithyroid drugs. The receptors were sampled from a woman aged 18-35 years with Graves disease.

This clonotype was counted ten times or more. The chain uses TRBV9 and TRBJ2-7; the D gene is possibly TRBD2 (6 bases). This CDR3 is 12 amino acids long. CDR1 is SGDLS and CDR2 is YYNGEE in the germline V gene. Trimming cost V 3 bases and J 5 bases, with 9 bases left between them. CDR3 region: CASSAGEDEQYF. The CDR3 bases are TGTGCCAGCAGCGCGGGGGAGGACGAGCAGTACTTC.

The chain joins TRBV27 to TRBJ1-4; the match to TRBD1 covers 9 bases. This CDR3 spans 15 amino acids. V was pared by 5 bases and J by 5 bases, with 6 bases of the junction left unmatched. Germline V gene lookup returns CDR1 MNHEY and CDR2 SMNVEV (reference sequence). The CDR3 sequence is CASSPGQGPNEKLFF. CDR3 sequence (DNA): TGTGCCAGCAGTCCGGGACAGGGCCCCAATGAAAAACTGTTTTTT.

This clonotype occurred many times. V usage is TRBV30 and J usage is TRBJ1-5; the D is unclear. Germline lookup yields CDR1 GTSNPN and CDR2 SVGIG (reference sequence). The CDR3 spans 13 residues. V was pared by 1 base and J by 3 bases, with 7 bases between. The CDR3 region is CAWSGSSNQPQHF. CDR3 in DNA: TGTGCCTGGAGTGGGAGTTCCAATCAGCCCCAGCATTTT.

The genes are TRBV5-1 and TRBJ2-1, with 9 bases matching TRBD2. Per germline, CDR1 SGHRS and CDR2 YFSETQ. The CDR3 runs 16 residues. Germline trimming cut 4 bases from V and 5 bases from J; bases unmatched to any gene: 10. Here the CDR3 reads CASSSLEGLAHNEQFF. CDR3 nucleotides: TGCGCCAGCAGCAGCTTAGAGGGACTAGCCCACAATGAGCAGTTCTTC.

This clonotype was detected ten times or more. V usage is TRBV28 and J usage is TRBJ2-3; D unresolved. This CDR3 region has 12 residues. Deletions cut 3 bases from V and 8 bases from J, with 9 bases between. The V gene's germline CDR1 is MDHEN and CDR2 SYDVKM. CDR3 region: CASSFSRVTQYF. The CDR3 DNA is TGTGCCAGCAGTTTTTCTAGGGTTACGCAGTATTTT.

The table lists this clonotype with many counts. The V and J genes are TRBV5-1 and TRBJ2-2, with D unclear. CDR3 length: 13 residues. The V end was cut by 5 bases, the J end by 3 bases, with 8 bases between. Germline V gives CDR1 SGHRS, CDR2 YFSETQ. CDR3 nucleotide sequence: TGCGCCAGCAGTTTTGAGGACACCGGGGAGCTGTTTTTT. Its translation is CASSFEDTGELFF.

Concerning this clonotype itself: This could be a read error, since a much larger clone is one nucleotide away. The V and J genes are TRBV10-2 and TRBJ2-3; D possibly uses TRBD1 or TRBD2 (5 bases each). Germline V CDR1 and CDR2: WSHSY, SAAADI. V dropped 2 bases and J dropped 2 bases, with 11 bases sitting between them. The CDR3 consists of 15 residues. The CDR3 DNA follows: TGCGCCAGCAGTGAGCTTGGGGGAACCACAGATACGCAGTATTTT. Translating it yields CASSELGGTTDTQYF.

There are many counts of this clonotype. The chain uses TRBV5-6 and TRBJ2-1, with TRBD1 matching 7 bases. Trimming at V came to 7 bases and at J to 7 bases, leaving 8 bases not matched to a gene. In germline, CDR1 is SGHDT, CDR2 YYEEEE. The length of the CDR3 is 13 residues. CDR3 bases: TGTGCCAGCCTTAGGGGGCAGGCTAATGAGCAGTTCTTC. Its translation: CASLRGQANEQFF.

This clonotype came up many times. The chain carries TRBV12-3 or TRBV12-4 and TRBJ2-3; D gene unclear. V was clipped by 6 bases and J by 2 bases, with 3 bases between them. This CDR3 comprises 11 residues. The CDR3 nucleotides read TGTGCCAGCAGGGTCACAGATACGCAGTATTTT. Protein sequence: CASRVTDTQYF.

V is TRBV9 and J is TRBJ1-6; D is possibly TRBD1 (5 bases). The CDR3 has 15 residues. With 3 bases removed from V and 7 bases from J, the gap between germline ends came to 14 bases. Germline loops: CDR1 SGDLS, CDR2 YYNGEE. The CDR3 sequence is CASSGGVVPNSPLHF. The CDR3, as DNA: TGTGCCAGCAGCGGGGGGGTAGTACCAAATTCACCCCTCCACTTT.

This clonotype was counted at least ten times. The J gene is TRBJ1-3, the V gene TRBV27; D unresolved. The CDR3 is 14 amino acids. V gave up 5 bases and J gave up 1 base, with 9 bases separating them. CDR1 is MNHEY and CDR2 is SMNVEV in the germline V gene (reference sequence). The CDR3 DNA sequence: TGTGCCAGCAGTGCATACAGTTCTGGAAACACCATATATTTT. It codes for CASSAYSSGNTIYF.

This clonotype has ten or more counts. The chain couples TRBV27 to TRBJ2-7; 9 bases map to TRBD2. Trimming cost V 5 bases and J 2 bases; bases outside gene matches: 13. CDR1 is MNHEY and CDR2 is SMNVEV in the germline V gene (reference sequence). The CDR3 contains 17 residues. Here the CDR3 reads CASSEHGSGSVAYEQYF. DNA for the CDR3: TGTGCCAGCAGTGAACATGGTAGCGGGAGTGTCGCCTACGAGCAGTACTTC.

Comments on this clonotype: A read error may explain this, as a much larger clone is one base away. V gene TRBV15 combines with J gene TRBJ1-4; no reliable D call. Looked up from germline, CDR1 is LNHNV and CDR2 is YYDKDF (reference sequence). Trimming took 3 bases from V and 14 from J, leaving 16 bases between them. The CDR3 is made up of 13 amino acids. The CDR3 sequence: CATSSDGVSSLFF. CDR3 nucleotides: TGTGCCACCAGCAGCGACGGGGTTTCTAGTCTGTTTTTT.

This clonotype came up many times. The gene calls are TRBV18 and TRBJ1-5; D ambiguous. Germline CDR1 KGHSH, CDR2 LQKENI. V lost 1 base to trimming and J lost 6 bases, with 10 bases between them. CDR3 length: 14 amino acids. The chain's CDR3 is CASSPQRESQPQHF. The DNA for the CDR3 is TGTGCCAGCTCACCACAGAGAGAGAGTCAGCCCCAGCATTTT. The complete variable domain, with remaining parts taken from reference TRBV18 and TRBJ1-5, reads NAGVMQNPRHLVRRRGQEARLRCSPMKGHSHVYWYRQLPEEGLKFMVYLQKENIIDESGMPKERFSAEFPKEGPSILRIQQVVRGDSAAYFCASSPQRESQPQHFGDGTRLSIL.

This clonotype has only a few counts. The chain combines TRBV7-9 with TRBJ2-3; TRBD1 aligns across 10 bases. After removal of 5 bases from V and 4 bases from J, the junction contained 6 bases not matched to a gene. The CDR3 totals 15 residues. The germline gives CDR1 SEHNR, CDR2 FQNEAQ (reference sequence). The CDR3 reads CASSTDRGLADTQYF. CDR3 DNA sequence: TGTGCCAGCAGCACAGACAGGGGGCTCGCAGATACGCAGTATTTT.

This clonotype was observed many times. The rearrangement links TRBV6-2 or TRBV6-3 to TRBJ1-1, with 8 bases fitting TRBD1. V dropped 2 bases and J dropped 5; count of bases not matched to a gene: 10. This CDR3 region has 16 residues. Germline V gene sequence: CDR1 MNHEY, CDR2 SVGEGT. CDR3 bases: TGTGCCAGCAGTTACACATACAGGACAGGGAGAACTGAAGCTTTCTTT. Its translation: CASSYTYRTGRTEAFF.

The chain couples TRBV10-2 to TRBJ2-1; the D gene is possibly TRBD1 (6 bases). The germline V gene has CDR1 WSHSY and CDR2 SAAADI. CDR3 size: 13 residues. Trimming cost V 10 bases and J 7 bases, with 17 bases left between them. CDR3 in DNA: TGCGCCATCCGACGGGACATATTTAATGAGCAGTTCTTC. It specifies CAIRRDIFNEQFF.

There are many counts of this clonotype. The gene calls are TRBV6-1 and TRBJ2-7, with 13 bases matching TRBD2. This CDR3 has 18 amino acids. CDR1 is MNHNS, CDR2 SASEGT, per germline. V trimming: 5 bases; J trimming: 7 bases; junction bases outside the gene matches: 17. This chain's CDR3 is CASSIRGLAGFSSGEQYF. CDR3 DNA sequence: TGTGCCAGCAGTATACGGGGACTAGCGGGATTCTCTTCGGGGGAGCAGTACTTC.

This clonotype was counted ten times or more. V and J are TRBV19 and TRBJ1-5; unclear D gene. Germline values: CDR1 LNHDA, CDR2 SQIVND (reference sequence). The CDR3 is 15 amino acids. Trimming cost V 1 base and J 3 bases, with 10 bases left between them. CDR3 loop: CASSIVAGDNQPQHF. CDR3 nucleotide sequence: TGTGCCAGTAGTATAGTCGCGGGCGACAATCAGCCCCAGCATTTT.

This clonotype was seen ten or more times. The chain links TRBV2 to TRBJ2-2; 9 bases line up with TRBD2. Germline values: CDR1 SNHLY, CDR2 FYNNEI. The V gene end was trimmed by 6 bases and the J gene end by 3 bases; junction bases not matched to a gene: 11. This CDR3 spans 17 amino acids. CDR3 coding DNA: TGTGCCAGCAGCCTAGGCGGGGGGGGGGCCGACACCGGGGAGCTGTTTTTT. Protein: CASSLGGGGADTGELFF.

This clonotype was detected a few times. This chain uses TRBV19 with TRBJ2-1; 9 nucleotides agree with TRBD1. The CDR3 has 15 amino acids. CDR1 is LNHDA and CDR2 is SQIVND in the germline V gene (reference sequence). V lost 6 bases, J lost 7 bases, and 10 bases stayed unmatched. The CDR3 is CASSPKRQGENEQFF. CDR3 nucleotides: TGTGCCAGTAGCCCAAAAAGACAGGGGGAGAATGAGCAGTTCTTC.